The sequence of this T cell receptor (beta chain) was determined in a study of T-cell memory formation after mild COVID-19. Study summary: TCR clusters were largely donor specific. Regarding the study as a whole: Largely, contracting CD4+ clones fell within CM and EM, and contracting CD8+ clones within EMRA. Within pre-infection memory, some responding clones were found, suggesting cross-reactive memory joined.

Concerning this clonotype itself: Its target is unknown.

V was shortened by 3 bases and J by 4 bases, with 9 bases between the two germline ends. The CDR3 covers 13 residues. Germline V gene sequence: CDR1 SEHNR, CDR2 FQNEAQ (reference sequence). TCRdb analysed the 5' RACE reads with MiXCR anew, one entry per CDR3 protein. The data show fewer than 350,000 distinct CDR3 sequences, roughly 15% seen once. Sequences were obtained from PBMCs or a T cell subset sorted from them (not recorded which). This chain links TRBV7-9 with TRBJ1-2, with D uncertain. This receptor was identified in a man aged 18 to 30 who had mild COVID-19 (a few samples of this study predate the infection). Cell type and time point are not known. The CDR3 DNA sequence: TGTGCCAGCAGCTTTTTTGGAAGCTATGGCTACACCTTC. Protein product: CASSFFGSYGYTF. The whole variable domain, remainder taken from reference TRBV7-9 and TRBJ1-2, is DTGVSQNPRHKITKRGQNVTFRCDPISEHNRLYWYRQTLGQGPEFLTYFQNEAQLEKSRLLSDRFSAERPKGSFSTLEIQRTEQGDSAMYLCASSFFGSYGYTFGSGTRLTVV.